This T cell receptor beta chain was identified during a study of Tregs in tolerant kidney transplant recipients. The CDR3 sequence is 16 residues long. V was trimmed by 2 bases and J by 3 bases, leaving 14 bases between them. CDR1 is SGHVS and CDR2 is FNYEAQ in the germline V gene. In terms of frequency, this clone is medium-sized. Antigen unknown. The read is 3 residues too short to cover the CDR3 end, so that end is filled in from the germline J gene. General observations from the study: Biological reproducibility was not directly addressed in this study. Nucleotide sequences could not be compared across some patients' samples due to primer changes. The small number of patients limits these findings pending further validation.

Mixed chimerism was transient after nonmyeloablative marrow transplants from related graft donors. Unstimulated regulatory T cells (CD4+CD25+CD127-), CD4+CD25- non-regulatory cells, CD4 and CD8 cells were FACS-sorted from thawed PBMCs. Clones were read by immunoSEQ multiplex PCR, and TCRdb kept only the in-frame ones, dropping some. The table for this sample gives more than 6,000 clones. This sequence joins TRBV7-6 and TRBJ2-1; TRBD2 might be the D (6 bases). Sample: CD4+ T cells from blood (PBMCs), taken 6 months after the transplant. This clonotype originated in a human patient who received a combined kidney and bone marrow transplant. Some of these T cells may belong to the graft donor. The sequenced CDR3 bases are TGTGCCAGCAGCTTAAGAGGACACGGGGGCTACAATGAG. The encoded protein is CASSLRGHGGYNE. The entire CDR3 protein is CASSLRGHGGYNEQFF.